These 3 T cell receptor beta chains were sequenced from one sample in a study of control samples from healthy donors and cancer patients. TCRdb's table, derived via immunoSEQ multiplex PCR, lists solely in-frame clones and lacks some. This table holds 75,000 to 95,000 clones, about 92% found once. Sequenced: blood. The receptors were sampled from a woman aged 30 to 39 in good health.

This rearrangement joins TRBV6-1 to TRBJ2-7, with 9 nucleotides matching TRBD2. The CDR3 spans 15 residues. CDR1 is MNHNS, CDR2 SASEGT, per germline. The J segment lost 5 bases and the V segment lost 0 bases, leaving 5 bases of the junction unmatched. For the CDR3, the DNA is TGTGCCAGCAGTGAAGCGAGCGGGGGGTTCGACGAGCAGTACTTC. Translated: CASSEASGGFDEQYF.

This clone has only one observation. This chain joins TRBV25-1 and TRBJ2-5; D uncertain. CDR3 length: 12 residues. CDR1 MGHDK and CDR2 SYGVNS come from the germline V gene. Trimming pared 0 bases from V and 3 bases from J, leaving 2 bases between. The DNA of the CDR3 is TGTGCCAGCAGTGAATATAAAGAGACCCAGTACTTC. This sequence encodes CASSEYKETQYF.

J is TRBJ2-3 and V is TRBV28; perhaps TRBD2 as D (7 bases). V lost 5 bases to trimming and J lost 7 bases, with 28 bases between them. This CDR3 comprises 18 residues. Germline loops: CDR1 MDHEN, CDR2 SYDVKM. The CDR3 sequence: CASSKYWPPGGPVNTQYF. DNA for the CDR3: TGTGCCAGCAGTAAATATTGGCCCCCGGGGGGCCCCGTCAATACGCAGTATTTT. Looking up the rest from reference TRBV28 and TRBJ2-3 gives the full variable domain: DVKVTQSSRYLVKRTGEKVFLECVQDMDHENMFWYRQDPGLGLRLIYFSYDVKMKEKGDIPEGYSVSREKKERFSLILESASTNQTSMYLCASSKYWPPGGPVNTQYFGPGTRLTVL.